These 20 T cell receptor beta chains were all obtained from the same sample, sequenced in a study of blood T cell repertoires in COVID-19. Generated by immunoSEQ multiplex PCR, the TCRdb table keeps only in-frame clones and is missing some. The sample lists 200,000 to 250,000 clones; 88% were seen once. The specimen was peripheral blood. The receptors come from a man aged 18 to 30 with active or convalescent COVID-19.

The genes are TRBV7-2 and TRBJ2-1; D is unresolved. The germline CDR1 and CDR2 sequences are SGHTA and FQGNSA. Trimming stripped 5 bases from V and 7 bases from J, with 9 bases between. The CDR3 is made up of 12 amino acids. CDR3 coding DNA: TGTGCCAGCAGCGCCTTAGTTAATGAGCAGTTCTTC. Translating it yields CASSALVNEQFF. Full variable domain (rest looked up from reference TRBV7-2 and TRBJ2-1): GAGVSQSPSNKVTEKGKDVELRCDPISGHTALYWYRQSLGQGLEFLIYFQGNSAPDKSGLPSDRFSAERTGGSVSTLTIQRTQQEDSAVYLCASSALVNEQFFGPGTRLTVL.

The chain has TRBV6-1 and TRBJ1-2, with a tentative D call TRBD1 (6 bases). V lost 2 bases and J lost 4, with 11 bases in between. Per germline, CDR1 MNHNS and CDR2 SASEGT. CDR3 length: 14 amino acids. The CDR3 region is CASSETGRLYGYTF. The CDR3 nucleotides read TGTGCCAGCAGTGAAACAGGGCGGCTCTATGGCTACACCTTC.

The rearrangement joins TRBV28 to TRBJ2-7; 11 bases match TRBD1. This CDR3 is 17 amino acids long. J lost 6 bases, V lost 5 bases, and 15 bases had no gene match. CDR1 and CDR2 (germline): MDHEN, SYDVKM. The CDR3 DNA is TGTGCCAGCAGTCTGCATCTCATCGGGACAGGGGGGTCCGAGCAGTACTTC. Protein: CASSLHLIGTGGSEQYF.

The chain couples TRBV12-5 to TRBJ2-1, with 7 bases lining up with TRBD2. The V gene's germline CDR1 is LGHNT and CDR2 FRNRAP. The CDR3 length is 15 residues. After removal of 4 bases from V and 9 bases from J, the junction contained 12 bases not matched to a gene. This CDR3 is CASGSLRAGVGEQFF. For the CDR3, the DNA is TGTGCTAGTGGTTCCCTCCGGGCGGGAGTGGGTGAGCAGTTCTTC.

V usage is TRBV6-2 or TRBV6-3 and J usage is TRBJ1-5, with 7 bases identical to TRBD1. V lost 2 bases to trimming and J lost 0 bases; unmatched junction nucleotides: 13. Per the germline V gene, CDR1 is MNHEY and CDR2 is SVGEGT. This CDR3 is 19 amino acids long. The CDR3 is CASSYDRVTDLFSNQPQHF. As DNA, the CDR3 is TGTGCCAGCAGTTACGACAGGGTAACCGACCTTTTTAGCAATCAGCCCCAGCATTTT.

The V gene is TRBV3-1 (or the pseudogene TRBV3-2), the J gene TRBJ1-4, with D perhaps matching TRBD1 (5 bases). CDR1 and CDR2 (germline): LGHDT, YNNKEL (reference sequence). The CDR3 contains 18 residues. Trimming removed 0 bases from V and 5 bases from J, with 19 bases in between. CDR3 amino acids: CASSQEAAGRALNEKLFF. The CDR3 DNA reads TGTGCCAGCAGCCAAGAAGCGGCGGGGCGAGCCTTAAATGAAAAACTGTTTTTT.

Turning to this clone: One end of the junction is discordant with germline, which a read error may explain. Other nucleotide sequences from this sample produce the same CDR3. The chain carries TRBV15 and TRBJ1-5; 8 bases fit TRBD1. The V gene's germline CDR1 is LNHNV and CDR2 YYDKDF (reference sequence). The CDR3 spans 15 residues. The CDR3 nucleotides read TGTGCCACCAGCAGAGATCCAGGGGGCAACCAGCCCCAGCATTTT. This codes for CATSRDPGGNQPQHF.

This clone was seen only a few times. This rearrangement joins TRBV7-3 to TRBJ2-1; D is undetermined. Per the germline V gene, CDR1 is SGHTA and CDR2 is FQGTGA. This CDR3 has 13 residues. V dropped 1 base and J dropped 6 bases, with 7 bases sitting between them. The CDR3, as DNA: TGTGCCAGCAGCTTAAGGCTGGCCAATGAGCAGTTCTTC. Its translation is CASSLRLANEQFF. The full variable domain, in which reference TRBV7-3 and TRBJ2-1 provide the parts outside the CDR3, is GAGVSQTPSNKVTEKGKYVELRCDPISGHTALYWYRQSLGQGPEFLIYFQGTGAADDSGLPNDRFFAVRPEGSVSTLKIQRTERGDSAVYLCASSLRLANEQFFGPGTRLTVL.

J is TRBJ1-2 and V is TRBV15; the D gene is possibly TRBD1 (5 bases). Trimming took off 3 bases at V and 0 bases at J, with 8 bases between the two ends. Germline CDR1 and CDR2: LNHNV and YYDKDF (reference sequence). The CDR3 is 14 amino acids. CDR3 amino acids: CATSSPGSNYGYTF. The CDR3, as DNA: TGTGCCACCAGCAGCCCAGGGTCTAACTATGGCTACACCTTC.

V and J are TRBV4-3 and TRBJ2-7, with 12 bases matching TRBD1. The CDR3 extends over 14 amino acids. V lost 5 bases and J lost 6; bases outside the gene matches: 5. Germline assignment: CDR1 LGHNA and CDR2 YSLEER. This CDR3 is CASSYGTGGLEQYF. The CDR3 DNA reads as TGCGCCAGCAGCTACGGGACAGGGGGCCTCGAGCAGTACTTC.

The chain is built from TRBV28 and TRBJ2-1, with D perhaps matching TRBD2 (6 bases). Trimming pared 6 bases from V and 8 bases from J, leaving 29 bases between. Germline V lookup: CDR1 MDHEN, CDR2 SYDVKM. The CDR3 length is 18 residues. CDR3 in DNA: TGTGCCAGCAGCCCCCCAGTAACCCCGGGAGTGGTTTGGGATGAGCAGTTCTTC. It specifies CASSPPVTPGVVWDEQFF.

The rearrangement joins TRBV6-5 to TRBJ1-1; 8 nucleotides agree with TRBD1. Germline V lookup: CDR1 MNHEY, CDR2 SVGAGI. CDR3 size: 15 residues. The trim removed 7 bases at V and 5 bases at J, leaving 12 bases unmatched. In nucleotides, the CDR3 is TGTGCCAGCAAGTTTCAGGACAGGGTCTCGACTGAAGCTTTCTTT. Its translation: CASKFQDRVSTEAFF.

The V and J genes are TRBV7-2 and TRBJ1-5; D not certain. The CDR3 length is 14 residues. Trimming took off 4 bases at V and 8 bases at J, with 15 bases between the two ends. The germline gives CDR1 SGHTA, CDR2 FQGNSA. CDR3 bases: TGTGCCAGCAGCTCAACCCAGACTACGGAGCCCCAGCATTTT. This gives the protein CASSSTQTTEPQHF.

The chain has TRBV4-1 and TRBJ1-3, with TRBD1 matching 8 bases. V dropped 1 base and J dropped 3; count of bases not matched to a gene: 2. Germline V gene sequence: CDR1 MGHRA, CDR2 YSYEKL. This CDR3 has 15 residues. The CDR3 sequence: CASSQVDRGGNTIYF. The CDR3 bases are TGCGCCAGCAGCCAAGTCGACAGGGGTGGAAACACCATATATTTT.

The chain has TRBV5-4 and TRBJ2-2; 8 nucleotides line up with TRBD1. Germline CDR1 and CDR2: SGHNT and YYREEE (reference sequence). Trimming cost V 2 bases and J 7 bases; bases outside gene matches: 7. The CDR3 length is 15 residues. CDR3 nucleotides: TGTGCCAGCAGCTTTGGCGGGACAGGAATCGGGGAGCTGTTTTTT. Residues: CASSFGGTGIGELFF.

The CDR3 DNA reads TGTGCCAGCAGTCCCCCGGGTAGCACAGATACGCAGTATTTT. Its translation: CASSPPGSTDTQYF. The chain recombines TRBV28 with TRBJ2-3, with D unresolved. V was pared by 5 bases and J by 0 bases, with 9 bases between. This CDR3 comprises 14 residues. Germline loops: CDR1 MDHEN, CDR2 SYDVKM.

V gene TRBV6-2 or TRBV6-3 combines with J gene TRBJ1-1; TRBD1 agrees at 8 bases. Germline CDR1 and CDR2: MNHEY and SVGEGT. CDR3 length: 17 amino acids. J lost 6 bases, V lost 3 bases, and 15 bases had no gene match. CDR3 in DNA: TGTGCCAGCAGTTATTTATCCGCAGGACAGGGTTTCCCTGAAGCTTTCTTT. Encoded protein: CASSYLSAGQGFPEAFF.

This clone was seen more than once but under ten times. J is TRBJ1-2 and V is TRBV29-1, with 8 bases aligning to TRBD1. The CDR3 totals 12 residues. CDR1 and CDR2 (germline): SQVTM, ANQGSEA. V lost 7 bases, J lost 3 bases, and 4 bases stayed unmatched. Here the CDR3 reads CSGLTGDYGYTF. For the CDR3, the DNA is TGCAGCGGTCTGACAGGGGACTATGGCTACACCTTC.

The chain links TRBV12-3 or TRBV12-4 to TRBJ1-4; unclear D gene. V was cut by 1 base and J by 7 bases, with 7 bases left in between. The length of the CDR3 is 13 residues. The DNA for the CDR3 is TGTGCCAGCAGTTTAGACTGGAGTGAAAAACTGTTTTTT. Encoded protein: CASSLDWSEKLFF.

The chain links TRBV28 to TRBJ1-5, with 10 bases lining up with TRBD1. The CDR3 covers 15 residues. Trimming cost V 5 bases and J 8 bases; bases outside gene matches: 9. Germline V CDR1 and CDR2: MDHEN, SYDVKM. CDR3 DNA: TGTGCCAGCAGTGGGACAGGGGCCCCCCGGGAGCCCCAGCATTTT. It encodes CASSGTGAPREPQHF.